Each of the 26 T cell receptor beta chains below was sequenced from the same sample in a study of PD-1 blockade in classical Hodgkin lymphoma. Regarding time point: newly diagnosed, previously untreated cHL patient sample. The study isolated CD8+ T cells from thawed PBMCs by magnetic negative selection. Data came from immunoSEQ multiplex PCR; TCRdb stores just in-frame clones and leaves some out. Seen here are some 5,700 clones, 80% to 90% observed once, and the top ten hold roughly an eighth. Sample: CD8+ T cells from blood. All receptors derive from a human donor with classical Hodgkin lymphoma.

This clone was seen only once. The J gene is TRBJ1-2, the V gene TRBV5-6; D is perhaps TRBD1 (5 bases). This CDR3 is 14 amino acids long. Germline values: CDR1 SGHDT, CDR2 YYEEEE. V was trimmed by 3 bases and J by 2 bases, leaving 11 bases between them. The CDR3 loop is CASSSSWGNYGYTF. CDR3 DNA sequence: TGTGCCAGCAGCTCCTCCTGGGGCAACTATGGCTACACCTTC.

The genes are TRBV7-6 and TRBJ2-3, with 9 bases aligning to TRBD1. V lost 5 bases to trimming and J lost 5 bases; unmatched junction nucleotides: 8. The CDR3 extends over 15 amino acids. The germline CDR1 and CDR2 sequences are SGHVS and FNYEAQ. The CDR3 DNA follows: TGTGCCAGCAGCCTGGACAGGGGAATGGGAGATACGCAGTATTTT. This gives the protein CASSLDRGMGDTQYF.

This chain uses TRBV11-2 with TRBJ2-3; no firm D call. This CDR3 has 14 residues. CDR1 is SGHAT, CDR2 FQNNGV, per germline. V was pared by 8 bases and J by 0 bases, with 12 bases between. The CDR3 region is CASCSQSSTDTQYF. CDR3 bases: TGTGCCAGCTGCTCCCAATCTAGCACAGATACGCAGTATTTT.

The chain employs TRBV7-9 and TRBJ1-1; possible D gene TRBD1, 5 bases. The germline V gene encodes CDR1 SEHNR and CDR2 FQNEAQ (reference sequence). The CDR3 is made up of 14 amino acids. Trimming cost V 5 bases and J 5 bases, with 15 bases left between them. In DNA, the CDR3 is TGTGCCAGCAGCGTCGGTTCAGGGAAGACTGAAGCTTTCTTT. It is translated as CASSVGSGKTEAFF.

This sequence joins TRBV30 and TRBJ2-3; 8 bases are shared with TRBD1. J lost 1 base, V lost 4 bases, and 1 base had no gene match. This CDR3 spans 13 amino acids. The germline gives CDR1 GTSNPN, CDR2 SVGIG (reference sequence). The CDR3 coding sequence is TGTGCCTGGAACAGGGGGGGCACAGATACGCAGTATTTT. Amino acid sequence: CAWNRGGTDTQYF.

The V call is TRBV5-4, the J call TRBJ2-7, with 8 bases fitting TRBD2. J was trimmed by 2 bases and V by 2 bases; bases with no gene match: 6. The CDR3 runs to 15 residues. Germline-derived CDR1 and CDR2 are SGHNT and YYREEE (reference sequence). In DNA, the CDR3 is TGTGCCAGCAGCTTTCGTGGGGGACTAGCCTACGAGCAGTACTTC. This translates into CASSFRGGLAYEQYF.

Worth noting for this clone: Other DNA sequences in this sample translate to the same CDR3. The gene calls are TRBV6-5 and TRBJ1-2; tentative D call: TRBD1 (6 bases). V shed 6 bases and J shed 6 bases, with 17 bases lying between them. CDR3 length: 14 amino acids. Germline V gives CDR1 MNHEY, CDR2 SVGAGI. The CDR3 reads CASSYGWGGDGYTF. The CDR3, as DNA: TGTGCCAGCAGCTACGGATGGGGGGGCGATGGCTACACCTTC.

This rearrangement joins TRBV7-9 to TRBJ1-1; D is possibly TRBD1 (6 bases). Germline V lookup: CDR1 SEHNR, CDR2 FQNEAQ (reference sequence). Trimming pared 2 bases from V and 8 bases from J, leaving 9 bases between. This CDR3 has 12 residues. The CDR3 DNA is TGTGCCAGCAGCTTATGGGGGCCCGAAGCTTTCTTT. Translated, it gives CASSLWGPEAFF.

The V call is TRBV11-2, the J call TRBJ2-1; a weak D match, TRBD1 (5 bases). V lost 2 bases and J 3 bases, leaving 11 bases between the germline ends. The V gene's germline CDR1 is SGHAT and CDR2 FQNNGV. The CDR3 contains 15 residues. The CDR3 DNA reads TGTGCCAGCAGCTTATCCCGACAGTTCTACAATGAGCAGTTCTTC. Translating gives CASSLSRQFYNEQFF.

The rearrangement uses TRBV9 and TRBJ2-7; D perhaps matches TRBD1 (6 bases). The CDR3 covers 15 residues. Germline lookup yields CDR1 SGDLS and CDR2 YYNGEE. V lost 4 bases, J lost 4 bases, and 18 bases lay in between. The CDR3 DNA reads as TGTGCCAGCAGCTCCCACCCACAGGGTACGTACGAGCAGTACTTC. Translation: CASSSHPQGTYEQYF.

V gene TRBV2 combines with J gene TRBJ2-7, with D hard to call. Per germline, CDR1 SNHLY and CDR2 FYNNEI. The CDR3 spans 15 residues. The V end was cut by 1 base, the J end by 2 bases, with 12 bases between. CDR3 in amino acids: CASSEDYVKAYEQYF. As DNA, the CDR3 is TGTGCCAGCAGTGAAGATTATGTGAAGGCCTACGAGCAGTACTTC.

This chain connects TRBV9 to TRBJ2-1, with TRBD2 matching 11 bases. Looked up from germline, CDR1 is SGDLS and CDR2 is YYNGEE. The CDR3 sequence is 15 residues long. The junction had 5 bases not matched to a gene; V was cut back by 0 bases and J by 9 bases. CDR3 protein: CASSVAIAGGSEQFF. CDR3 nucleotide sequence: TGTGCCAGCAGCGTAGCGATAGCGGGAGGGTCTGAGCAGTTCTTC.

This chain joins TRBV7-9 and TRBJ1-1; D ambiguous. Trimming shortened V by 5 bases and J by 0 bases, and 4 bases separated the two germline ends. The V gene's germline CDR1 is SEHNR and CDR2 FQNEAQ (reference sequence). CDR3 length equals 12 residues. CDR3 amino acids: CASSQMNTEAFF. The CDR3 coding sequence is TGTGCCAGCAGCCAAATGAACACTGAAGCTTTCTTT. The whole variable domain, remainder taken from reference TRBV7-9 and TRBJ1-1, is DTGVSQNPRHKITKRGQNVTFRCDPISEHNRLYWYRQTLGQGPEFLTYFQNEAQLEKSRLLSDRFSAERPKGSFSTLEIQRTEQGDSAMYLCASSQMNTEAFFGQGTRLTVV.

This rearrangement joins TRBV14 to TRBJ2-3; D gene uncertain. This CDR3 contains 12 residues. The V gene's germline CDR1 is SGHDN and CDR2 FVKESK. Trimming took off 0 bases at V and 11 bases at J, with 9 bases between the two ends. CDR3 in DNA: TGTGCCAGCAGCCAAGAGTGGAAAGAGCAGTATTTT. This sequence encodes CASSQEWKEQYF.

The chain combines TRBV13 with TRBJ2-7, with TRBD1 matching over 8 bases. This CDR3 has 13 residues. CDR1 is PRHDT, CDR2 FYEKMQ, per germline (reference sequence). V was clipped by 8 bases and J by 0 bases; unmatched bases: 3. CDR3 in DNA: TGTGCCAGCGGGGGACAGGACTCCTACGAGCAGTACTTC. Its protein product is CASGGQDSYEQYF.

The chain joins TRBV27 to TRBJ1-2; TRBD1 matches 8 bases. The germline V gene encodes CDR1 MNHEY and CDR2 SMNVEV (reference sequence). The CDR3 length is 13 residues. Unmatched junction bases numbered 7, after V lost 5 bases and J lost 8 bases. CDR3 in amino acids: CASSQGAGRGYTF. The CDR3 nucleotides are TGTGCCAGCAGTCAGGGGGCCGGGAGAGGCTACACCTTC.

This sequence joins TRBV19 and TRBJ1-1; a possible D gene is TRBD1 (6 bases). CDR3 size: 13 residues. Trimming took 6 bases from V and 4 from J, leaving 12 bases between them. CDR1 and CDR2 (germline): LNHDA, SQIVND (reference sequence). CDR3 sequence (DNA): TGTGCCAGTAGAACAGGGACCGGCACTGAAGCTTTCTTT. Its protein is CASRTGTGTEAFF.

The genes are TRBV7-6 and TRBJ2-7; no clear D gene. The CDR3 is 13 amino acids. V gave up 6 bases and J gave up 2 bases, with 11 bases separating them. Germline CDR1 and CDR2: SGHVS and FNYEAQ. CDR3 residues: CASSPIGAYEQYF. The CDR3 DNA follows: TGTGCCAGCAGTCCAATTGGGGCCTACGAGCAGTACTTC.

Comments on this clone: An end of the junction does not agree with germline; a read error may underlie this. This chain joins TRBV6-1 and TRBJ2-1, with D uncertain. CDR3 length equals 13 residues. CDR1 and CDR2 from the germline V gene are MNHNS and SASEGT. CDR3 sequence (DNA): TGTGCCAGCTGGACGGAGCTCTACGATGAGCAGTTCTTC. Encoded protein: CASWTELYDEQFF.

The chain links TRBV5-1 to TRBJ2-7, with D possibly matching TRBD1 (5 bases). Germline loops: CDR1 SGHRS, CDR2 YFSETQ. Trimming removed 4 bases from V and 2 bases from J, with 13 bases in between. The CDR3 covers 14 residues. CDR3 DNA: TGCGCCAGCAGCCCCCCGGCAGGGACCTACGAGCAGTACTTC. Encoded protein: CASSPPAGTYEQYF.

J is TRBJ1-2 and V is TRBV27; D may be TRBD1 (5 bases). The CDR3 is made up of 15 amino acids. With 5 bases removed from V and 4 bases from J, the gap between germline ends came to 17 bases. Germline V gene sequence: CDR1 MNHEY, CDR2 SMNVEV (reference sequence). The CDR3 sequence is CASSTAGLGGYGYTF. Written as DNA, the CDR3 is TGTGCCAGCAGTACCGCAGGGCTCGGAGGCTATGGCTACACCTTC.

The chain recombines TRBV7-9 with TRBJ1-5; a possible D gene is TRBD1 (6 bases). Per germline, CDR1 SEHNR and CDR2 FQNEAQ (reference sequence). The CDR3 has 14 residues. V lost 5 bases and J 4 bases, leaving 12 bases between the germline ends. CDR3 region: CASSPTGENQPQHF. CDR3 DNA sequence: TGTGCCAGCAGCCCGACAGGTGAAAATCAGCCCCAGCATTTT.

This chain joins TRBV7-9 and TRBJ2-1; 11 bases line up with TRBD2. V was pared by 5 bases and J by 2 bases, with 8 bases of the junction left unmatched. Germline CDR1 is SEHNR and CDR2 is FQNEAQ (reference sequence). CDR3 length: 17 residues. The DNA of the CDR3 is TGTGCCAGCAGCCACTCTAGCGGGGGGACCCCCTACAATGAGCAGTTCTTC. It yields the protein CASSHSSGGTPYNEQFF.

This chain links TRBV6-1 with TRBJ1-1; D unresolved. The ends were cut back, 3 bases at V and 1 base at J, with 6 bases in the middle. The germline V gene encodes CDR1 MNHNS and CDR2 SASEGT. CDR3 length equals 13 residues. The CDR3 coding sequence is TGTGCCAGCAGTGATCGCGAGAACACTGAAGCTTTCTTT. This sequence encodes CASSDRENTEAFF.

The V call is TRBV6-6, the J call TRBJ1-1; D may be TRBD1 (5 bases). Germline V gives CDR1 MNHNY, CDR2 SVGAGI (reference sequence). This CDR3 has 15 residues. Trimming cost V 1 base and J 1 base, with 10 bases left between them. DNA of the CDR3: TGTGCCAGCAGTTACTTTTTGGGGCCGAACACTGAAGCTTTCTTT. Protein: CASSYFLGPNTEAFF.

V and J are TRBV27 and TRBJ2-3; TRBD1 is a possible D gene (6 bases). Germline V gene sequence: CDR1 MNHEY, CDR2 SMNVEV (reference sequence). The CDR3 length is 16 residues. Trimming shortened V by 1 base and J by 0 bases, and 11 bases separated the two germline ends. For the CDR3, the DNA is TGTGCCAGCAGTTTATTCACAGGGTTTAGCACAGATACGCAGTATTTT. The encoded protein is CASSLFTGFSTDTQYF.